These T cell receptor beta chains were read from a single sample in a study of blood T cell repertoires in COVID-19. Profiled with immunoSEQ multiplex PCR; TCRdb holds only in-frame clones, not every one. The repertoire holds about 260,000 clones, with roughly 80% as singletons. Sequencing input: peripheral blood. These receptor sequences come from a man aged 60 to 75 with acute or convalescent COVID-19. Each CDR3 is given without its conserved first and last residue.

CDR3aa	v_gene	j_gene
ASSQAGPGIGNTIY	TRBV3-1/TRBV3-2	TRBJ1-3
ASSTGFLTQY	TRBV12-3/TRBV12-4	TRBJ2-5
ASSLAPTGTSYGYT	TRBV5-1	TRBJ1-2
ASSLLADDASTDTQY	TRBV7-9	TRBJ2-3
ASSTTGEANYGYT	TRBV28	TRBJ1-2
ASSLVWLAGNEQY	TRBV7-2	TRBJ2-7
ASSQPTGGVTEAF	TRBV3-1/TRBV3-2	TRBJ1-1
ASSMAVAGLAGVGDTQY	TRBV19	TRBJ2-3
ATGHGVLETQY	TRBV24-1	TRBJ2-5
ASSDSLRQRRGADTQY	TRBV6-4	TRBJ2-3
ASSRTAGEGAEAF	TRBV4-3	TRBJ1-1
ASSYAELLNEKLF	TRBV6-2/TRBV6-3	TRBJ1-4
ASGLGQGANYGYT	TRBV27	TRBJ1-2
ASSRAVQETQY	TRBV19	TRBJ2-5
ASRDRDGTDTQY	TRBV19	TRBJ2-3
ASSFDRASYEQY	TRBV6-5	TRBJ2-7
AWSIATGEYGYT	TRBV30	TRBJ1-2
AIRERSGVDGGYT	TRBV10-3	TRBJ1-2
ASSPRLAFGAGELF	TRBV9	TRBJ2-2
ASRQVQETQY	TRBV7-8	TRBJ2-5
ASKRGGLYNEQF	TRBV2	TRBJ2-1
ASSFGELGSPLH	TRBV7-9	TRBJ1-6
ASSPMASNYGYT	TRBV4-3	TRBJ1-2